The rows below give T cell receptor beta chains drawn from one sample of a study of PD-1 blockade in classical Hodgkin lymphoma. Generated by immunoSEQ multiplex PCR, the TCRdb table keeps only in-frame clones and is missing some. The sample holds roughly 94,000 clones; 90% to 95% are singletons and the top ten take just under 2%. Here the sequenced sample was peripheral blood mononuclear cells (PBMCs), taken before the fourth cycle of nivolumab. Receptors were obtained from a human donor with classical Hodgkin lymphoma. Both conserved end residues are part of each CDR3. Fields, in order: V gene, D gene, J gene, clone size, CDR3 protein, CDR3 DNA. A D gene is named only where the DNA matches it firmly. The listing skips clone size in some rows; elsewhere it reads once, few, many or a size class.

v_call: TRBV30; d_call: TRBD1; j_call: TRBJ2-7; clone_size: .; cdr3_aa: CAGSRQGVGEQYF; cdr3_nt: TGTGCCGGCTCCCGACAGGGGGTGGGGGAGCAGTACTTC
v_call: TRBV6-5; d_call: .; j_call: TRBJ2-3; clone_size: .; cdr3_aa: CASSSPADTQYF; cdr3_nt: TGTGCCAGCAGTTCCCCCGCAGATACGCAGTATTTT
v_call: TRBV5-6; d_call: .; j_call: TRBJ2-1; clone_size: .; cdr3_aa: CASSRWVARVNNEQFF; cdr3_nt: TGTGCCAGCAGCCGGTGGGTGGCGAGGGTCAACAATGAGCAGTTCTTC
v_call: TRBV5-1; d_call: .; j_call: TRBJ2-2; clone_size: .; cdr3_aa: CASSLALSGELFF; cdr3_nt: TGCGCCAGCAGCTTGGCCTTATCTGGGGAGCTGTTTTTT
v_call: TRBV7-3; d_call: TRBD2; j_call: TRBJ2-7; clone_size: .; cdr3_aa: CASSLTLAGVGEQYF; cdr3_nt: TGTGCCAGCAGCTTAACGCTAGCGGGAGTCGGTGAGCAGTACTTC
v_call: TRBV7-9; d_call: TRBD1; j_call: TRBJ2-7; clone_size: .; cdr3_aa: CASSWDSYEQYF; cdr3_nt: TGTGCCAGCAGCTGGGACAGCTACGAGCAGTACTTC
v_call: TRBV5-6; d_call: TRBD1; j_call: TRBJ2-5; clone_size: .; cdr3_aa: CASSLWTGGTETQYF; cdr3_nt: TGTGCCAGCAGCTTGTGGACAGGGGGGACAGAGACCCAGTACTTC
v_call: TRBV15; d_call: .; j_call: TRBJ2-1; clone_size: .; cdr3_aa: CATSAGRDLNEQFF; cdr3_nt: TGTGCCACCAGCGCGGGACGGGACCTCAATGAGCAGTTCTTC
v_call: TRBV28; d_call: .; j_call: TRBJ1-2; clone_size: once; cdr3_aa: CASSLVVRGQGYTF; cdr3_nt: TGTGCCAGCAGTTTAGTGGTCCGGGGGCAAGGCTACACCTTC
v_call: TRBV5-1; d_call: .; j_call: TRBJ2-3; clone_size: .; cdr3_aa: CASSLASERADTQYF; cdr3_nt: TGCGCCAGCAGCTTGGCGTCGGAGCGGGCAGATACGCAGTATTTT
v_call: TRBV5-4; d_call: .; j_call: TRBJ2-1; clone_size: .; cdr3_aa: CASSLIYNEQFF; cdr3_nt: TGTGCCAGCAGCCTCATTTACAATGAGCAGTTCTTC
v_call: TRBV27; d_call: TRBD2; j_call: TRBJ2-3; clone_size: once; cdr3_aa: CASSIETSRNTQYF; cdr3_nt: TGTGCCAGCAGTATTGAGACTAGCCGAAATACGCAGTATTTT
v_call: TRBV7-9; d_call: TRBD2; j_call: TRBJ2-1; clone_size: .; cdr3_aa: CASSVTSGYDDEQFF; cdr3_nt: TGTGCCAGCAGCGTGACTAGCGGGTACGACGATGAGCAGTTCTTC
v_call: TRBV6-6; d_call: TRBD2; j_call: TRBJ2-1; clone_size: .; cdr3_aa: CASSYGDGRAFEQFF; cdr3_nt: TGTGCCAGCAGTTACGGCGACGGGAGGGCCTTTGAGCAGTTCTTC
v_call: TRBV6-5; d_call: TRBD1; j_call: TRBJ1-1; clone_size: .; cdr3_aa: CASSYSTGGLNTEAFF; cdr3_nt: TGTGCCAGCAGTTACTCGACAGGGGGCCTGAACACTGAAGCTTTCTTT
v_call: TRBV9; d_call: TRBD2; j_call: TRBJ2-1; clone_size: .; cdr3_aa: CASSVLAGGSNEQFF; cdr3_nt: TGTGCCAGCAGCGTACTAGCGGGAGGGTCGAATGAGCAGTTCTTC
v_call: TRBV13; d_call: .; j_call: TRBJ2-7; clone_size: .; cdr3_aa: CASSLIIAGREQYF; cdr3_nt: TGTGCCAGCAGCTTAATAATCGCGGGTCGCGAGCAGTACTTC
v_call: TRBV7-2; d_call: .; j_call: TRBJ2-5; clone_size: .; cdr3_aa: CASSPPYREQETQYF; cdr3_nt: TGTGCCAGCAGCCCTCCCTACAGGGAACAAGAGACCCAGTACTTC
v_call: TRBV6-1; d_call: TRBD1; j_call: TRBJ1-2; clone_size: .; cdr3_aa: CASSGLHRRQGGPYGYTF; cdr3_nt: TGTGCCAGCAGTGGACTTCATAGGAGACAGGGAGGGCCTTATGGCTACACCTTC
v_call: TRBV30; d_call: TRBD2; j_call: TRBJ2-1; clone_size: .; cdr3_aa: CAWSGAGVSSRSYNEQFF; cdr3_nt: TGTGCCTGGAGTGGAGCGGGAGTGTCTTCTCGCTCCTACAATGAGCAGTTCTTC
v_call: TRBV27; d_call: .; j_call: TRBJ1-5; clone_size: few; cdr3_aa: CASSFGAGDQPQHF; cdr3_nt: TGTGCCAGCAGTTTTGGGGCGGGTGATCAGCCCCAGCATTTT
v_call: TRBV7-9; d_call: TRBD1; j_call: TRBJ1-1; clone_size: .; cdr3_aa: CASRDTGGGLDTEAFF; cdr3_nt: TGTGCCAGCAGGGACACAGGGGGCGGATTGGACACTGAAGCTTTCTTT